Following are 29 T cell receptor beta chains from one sample sequenced in a study of CD8 T cells in ankylosing spondylitis. Their recognized antigens are unknown. A single record per CDR3 protein comes from TCRdb applying MiXCR to the 5' RACE reads. The table includes 470,000 or so distinct CDR3 sequences, 25% to 30% detected once. Findings and caveats of the study: Seemingly characteristic of ankylosing spondylitis blood was a TCR beta motif consisting of eight highly homologous variants.

Sequencing input: blood, either unsorted or a sorted T cell fraction (not recorded which). Every receptor here comes from a male donor with ankylosing spondylitis.

This chain joins TRBV7-7 and TRBJ2-2, with a tentative D call TRBD1 (5 bases). The CDR3 consists of 16 residues. Deletions cut 1 base from V and 0 bases from J, with 9 bases between. Germline loops: CDR1 SSHAT, CDR2 FNYEAQ (reference sequence). The CDR3 region is CASSLGDSANTGELFF. The CDR3 coding sequence is TGTGCCAGCAGCTTAGGTGACAGCGCGAACACCGGGGAGCTGTTTTTT.

CDR3 amino acids: CSARAGLAGGEQYV. CDR3 in DNA: TGCAGTGCTAGAGCGGGACTAGCGGGAGGCGAGCAGTACGTC. The chain joins TRBV20-1 to TRBJ2-7; 15 bases line up with TRBD2. CDR3 length: 14 amino acids. CDR1 is DFQATT, CDR2 SNEGSKA, per germline (reference sequence). V lost 1 base and J lost 6; bases outside the gene matches: 1.

The chain combines TRBV2 with TRBJ2-5; a possible D gene is TRBD1 (5 bases). This CDR3 region has 15 residues. Germline-derived CDR1 and CDR2 are SNHLY and FYNNEI. The V end was cut by 5 bases, the J end by 0 bases, with 13 bases between. CDR3 nucleotides: TGTGCCAGCAGTTGGACACCTCAGAACCAAGAGACCCAGTACTTC. Its translation: CASSWTPQNQETQYF.

This clonotype has a single count. V and J are TRBV7-2 and TRBJ2-1; no firm D call. CDR3 length: 13 amino acids. With 5 bases removed from V and 9 bases from J, the gap between germline ends came to 14 bases. Germline V gene lookup returns CDR1 SGHTA and CDR2 FQGNSA. The CDR3 spells CASSQMMAAEQFF. CDR3 nucleotide sequence: TGTGCCAGCAGCCAAATGATGGCGGCTGAGCAGTTCTTC.

The chain has TRBV7-8 and TRBJ1-5; TRBD1 might be the D (5 bases). CDR1 is SGHVS, CDR2 FQNEAQ, per germline. The CDR3 extends over 17 amino acids. V lost 3 bases, J lost 0 bases, and 15 bases lay in between. The CDR3 DNA reads as TGTGCCAGCAGCTTGGGGACGGCTGGGTATAGCAATCAGCCCCAGCATTTT. It specifies CASSLGTAGYSNQPQHF.

The rearrangement joins TRBV5-1 to TRBJ2-7; D perhaps matches TRBD2 (5 bases). The germline gives CDR1 SGHRS, CDR2 YFSETQ. The CDR3 contains 15 residues. In DNA, the CDR3 is TGCGCTTCGAGGGCGAACCCGGACGAGGACTACGAGCAGTACGTC. Amino acids: CASRANPDEDYEQYV.

This clonotype was observed a handful of times. The V gene is TRBV5-6, the J gene TRBJ2-1; TRBD2 aligns across 7 bases. The CDR3 has 18 residues. The V gene's germline CDR1 is SGHDT and CDR2 YYEEEE. Germline trimming cut 4 bases from V and 2 bases from J; bases unmatched to any gene: 15. CDR3 in DNA: TGTGCCAGCAGCCCCGAGCCGCCAGCGGGATATACCTACAATGAGCAGTTCTTC. Amino acids: CASSPEPPAGYTYNEQFF.

A few counts support this clonotype. The rearrangement uses TRBV11-2 and TRBJ2-3; TRBD2 aligns across 12 bases. The CDR3 totals 17 residues. Germline V gene lookup returns CDR1 SGHAT and CDR2 FQNNGV. Losses at the gene ends were 7 bases for V and 1 base for J; bases not matched to a gene: 9. CDR3 sequence reads: CASKPTSGSLGTDTQYF. Here the CDR3 DNA reads TGTGCCAGCAAACCGACTAGCGGGAGCTTAGGCACAGATACGCAGTATTTT.

This clonotype was seen more than once but under ten times. The chain links TRBV10-3 to TRBJ2-4; 7 bases line up with TRBD2. CDR3 size: 13 residues. Losses at the gene ends were 3 bases for V and 8 bases for J; bases not matched to a gene: 4. Germline assignment: CDR1 ENHRY and CDR2 SYGVKD. The CDR3 region is CAISDIREDIQYF. DNA of the CDR3: TGTGCCATCAGTGACATCCGGGAGGACATTCAGTACTTC.

As for this clonotype: A junction boundary mismatches the germline segment, possibly from a read error. This CDR3 is CARSPGLAGGPLYNEQFF. The CDR3 nucleotides read TGTGCCCGCAGCCCTGGACTAGCGGGAGGGCCTCTTTACAATGAGCAGTTCTTC. The rearrangement joins TRBV2 to TRBJ2-1, with TRBD2 identical over 15 bases. The CDR3 has 18 amino acids. The V gene's germline CDR1 is SNHLY and CDR2 FYNNEI.

This clonotype was detected ten times or more. The V and J genes are TRBV7-2 and TRBJ2-1, with a tentative D call TRBD1 (6 bases). Germline lookup yields CDR1 SGHTA and CDR2 FQGNSA. This CDR3 region has 15 residues. V was pared by 5 bases and J by 0 bases, with 11 bases between. CDR3 protein: CASSPQGSSYNEQFF. The CDR3 DNA reads TGTGCCAGCAGCCCCCAGGGGAGCTCCTACAATGAGCAGTTCTTC.

The J gene is TRBJ2-7, the V gene TRBV5-1; 10 bases are a match to TRBD1. The germline V gene has CDR1 SGHRS and CDR2 YFSETQ. This CDR3 is built from 15 residues. V lost 0 bases, J lost 3 bases, and 3 bases stayed unmatched. CDR3 sequence reads: CASSLGGTGVYEQYF. CDR3 DNA: TGCGCCAGCAGCTTGGGCGGGACAGGGGTCTACGAGCAGTACTTC.

CDR3 coding DNA: TGCGCCAGCAGACCCGGGACTAGCGGGACGGGGGAGGAGACCCAGTACTTC. This gives the protein CASRPGTSGTGEETQYF. This rearrangement joins TRBV5-1 to TRBJ2-5; 13 nucleotides match TRBD2. Losses at the gene ends were 5 bases for V and 5 bases for J; bases not matched to a gene: 12. The CDR3 runs 17 residues. Germline V lookup: CDR1 SGHRS, CDR2 YFSETQ.

CDR3 protein: CASTNTGGNSPLHF. The CDR3 coding sequence is TGTGCCAGCACCAATACAGGGGGGAATTCACCCCTCCACTTT. This sequence joins TRBV12-3 or TRBV12-4 and TRBJ1-6, with TRBD1 identical over 8 bases. There are 14 residues in the CDR3. With 7 bases clipped from V and 7 bases from J, the junction kept 6 bases outside the gene matches.

This clonotype was seen a handful of times. The rearrangement links TRBV20-1 to TRBJ1-1; 7 nucleotides align to TRBD1. The length of the CDR3 is 14 residues. V was pared by 1 base and J by 5 bases, with 7 bases of the junction left unmatched. Germline values: CDR1 DFQATT, CDR2 SNEGSKA (reference sequence). The DNA for the CDR3 is TGCAGTGCTAGAGTCAAGACAGGGAGAACTGAAGCTTTCTTT. It specifies CSARVKTGRTEAFF.

The rearrangement joins TRBV4-2 to TRBJ2-6; TRBD1 aligns across 8 bases. CDR1 is LGHNA, CDR2 YNFKEQ, per germline. The V segment lost 3 bases and the J segment 5 bases; nucleotides outside the gene matches: 3. The CDR3 runs to 15 residues. DNA of the CDR3: TGTGCCAGCAGCCAGACAGGGGACCGGGCCAACGTCCTGACTTTC. Amino acid sequence: CASSQTGDRANVLTF.

The chain carries TRBV7-8 and TRBJ1-1; unclear D gene. CDR1 and CDR2 (germline): SGHVS, FQNEAQ. V was pared by 5 bases and J by 3 bases, with 16 bases between. The CDR3 consists of 15 residues. CDR3 sequence reads: CASSPRSRVDTEAFF. The CDR3 DNA reads TGTGCCAGCAGCCCCCGTAGTAGGGTTGACACTGAAGCTTTCTTT.

This clonotype appeared a few times. The chain employs TRBV10-3 and TRBJ2-2; 9 bases fit TRBD1. J lost 6 bases, V lost 7 bases, and 15 bases had no gene match. Germline V gives CDR1 ENHRY, CDR2 SYGVKD. The CDR3 has 17 residues. CDR3 in DNA: TGTGCCATCACAGGAAACAGGGGGCTTTCAGGGGCCGGGGAGCTGTTTTTT. Translated, it gives CAITGNRGLSGAGELFF.

There are a few counts of this clonotype. The chain employs TRBV7-2 and TRBJ2-2, with D unclear. The germline V gene has CDR1 SGHTA and CDR2 FQGNSA. Trimming shortened V by 5 bases and J by 8 bases, and 9 bases separated the two germline ends. The CDR3 is made up of 12 amino acids. The CDR3, as DNA: TGTGCCAGCAGCCTCAACAGTGGGGAGCTGTTTTTT. It encodes CASSLNSGELFF.

This clonotype was observed a few times. This chain connects TRBV6-1 to TRBJ2-7; D unclear. Per germline, CDR1 MNHNS and CDR2 SASEGT. The germline V and J ends were trimmed by 3 bases and 0 bases, with 9 bases remaining between them. There are 14 residues in the CDR3. CDR3 residues: CASSETRPSYEQYF. The CDR3 nucleotides read TGTGCCAGCAGTGAGACAAGGCCCTCCTACGAGCAGTACTTC.

The chain is built from TRBV24-1 and TRBJ2-3; TRBD1 agrees at 7 bases. V was pared by 3 bases and J by 2 bases, with 4 bases of the junction left unmatched. Germline V gene sequence: CDR1 KGHDR, CDR2 SFDVKD. The CDR3 has 15 residues. Written as DNA, the CDR3 is TGTGCCACCAGTGATAGGGGACAGTCCACAGATACGCAGTATTTT. This gives the protein CATSDRGQSTDTQYF.

In its sample, this clonotype was seen many times. The CDR3 sequence: CASSFFGELFF. DNA for the CDR3: TGTGCCAGCAGTTTTTTTGGGGAGCTGTTTTTT. The V and J genes are TRBV12-3 or TRBV12-4 and TRBJ2-2, with unresolved D. The CDR3 spans 11 residues. Trimming pared 3 bases from V and 8 bases from J, leaving 4 bases between.

The V and J genes are TRBV5-1 and TRBJ2-3, with D perhaps matching TRBD1 (6 bases). This CDR3 has 16 amino acids. V lost 4 bases and J lost 1, with 16 bases in between. CDR1 and CDR2 (germline): SGHRS, YFSETQ. CDR3 loop: CASSPLPRGGTDTQYF. DNA for the CDR3: TGCGCCAGCAGCCCCCTTCCCAGGGGAGGCACAGATACGCAGTATTTT.

The chain couples TRBV18 to TRBJ2-5, with a weak D call TRBD2 (5 bases). This CDR3 is built from 15 residues. V shed 1 base and J shed 5 bases, with 14 bases lying between them. Looked up from germline, CDR1 is KGHSH and CDR2 is LQKENI. The CDR3 nucleotides are TGTGCCAGCTCACCACTCGGGGTTGAAGGGGAGACCCAGTACTTC. Encoded protein: CASSPLGVEGETQYF.

V usage is TRBV5-1 and J usage is TRBJ2-5; D not resolved. Germline CDR1 is SGHRS and CDR2 is YFSETQ. V lost 2 bases to trimming and J lost 2 bases, with 13 bases between them. The CDR3 length is 15 residues. The CDR3 DNA sequence: TGCGCCAGCAGCTTATACGATGACGAGCAAGAGACCCAGTACTTC. It translates to CASSLYDDEQETQYF.

This clonotype was seen more than once but under ten times. The chain employs TRBV20-1 and TRBJ2-7, with 7 bases lining up with TRBD2. Germline values: CDR1 DFQATT, CDR2 SNEGSKA (reference sequence). V gave up 3 bases and J gave up 3 bases; unmatched junction bases: 5. The CDR3 covers 13 residues. CDR3: CSASVAGLYEQYF. The CDR3 DNA reads as TGCAGTGCTAGTGTAGCGGGCCTCTACGAGCAGTACTTC.

This clonotype was seen a few times. The chain joins TRBV7-2 to TRBJ2-7, with unresolved D. Germline loops: CDR1 SGHTA, CDR2 FQGNSA. V shed 1 base and J shed 1 base, with 8 bases lying between them. The CDR3 consists of 14 residues. CDR3 loop: CASSLEVTSYEQYF. The CDR3 DNA reads as TGTGCCAGCAGCTTAGAAGTCACTTCCTACGAGCAGTACTTC.

The chain joins TRBV11-3 to TRBJ2-5; 7 bases are a match to TRBD1. J lost 4 bases, V lost 4 bases, and 9 bases had no gene match. Germline-derived CDR1 and CDR2 are SGHNT and YENEEA. CDR3 length: 15 amino acids. CDR3 sequence: CASSSRQGNPETQYF. CDR3 DNA sequence: TGTGCCAGCAGCTCCCGACAGGGAAACCCAGAGACCCAGTACTTC.

Concerning this clonotype: One end of the junction varies from germline; a read error may be responsible. CDR3 region: CRGWDTEAFF. The CDR3, as DNA: TGTAGGGGGTGGGACACTGAAGCTTTCTTT. The chain is built from TRBV20-1 and TRBJ1-1, with D maybe TRBD1 (6 bases). Germline V gene lookup returns CDR1 DFQATT and CDR2 SNEGSKA (reference sequence). This CDR3 contains 10 residues.